These 22 T cell receptor beta chains came from one sample sequenced in a study of cytomegalovirus exposure and HLA in healthy donors. Vbeta (60) and Jbeta (13) primers were used in the PCR. Profiling relied on immunoSEQ multiplex PCR, and the TCRdb table lists in-frame clones only, not all of them. The profile shows 100,000 to 150,000 clones, roughly 74% of them singletons. Sequenced material: PBMCs. All receptors come from a man aged 35 to 55 in good health and CMV-seronegative.

This chain joins TRBV11-2 and TRBJ2-1; D perhaps matches TRBD2 (5 bases). The CDR3 totals 13 residues. The ends were cut back, 3 bases at V and 9 bases at J, with 12 bases in the middle. CDR1 is SGHAT and CDR2 is FQNNGV in the germline V gene. The CDR3 region is CASSFFREVEQFF. CDR3 in DNA: TGTGCCAGCAGCTTTTTTCGGGAAGTTGAGCAGTTCTTC. Drawing the rest from reference TRBV11-2 and TRBJ2-1, the complete variable domain is EAGVAQSPRYKIIEKRQSVAFWCNPISGHATLYWYQQILGQGPKLLIQFQNNGVVDDSQLPKDRFSAERLKGVDSTLKIQPAKLEDSAVYLCASSFFREVEQFFGPGTRLTVL.

V and J are TRBV7-6 and TRBJ2-7; TRBD1 aligns across 10 bases. CDR1 and CDR2 from the germline V gene are SGHVS and FNYEAQ. The CDR3 has 15 amino acids. The V gene end was trimmed by 2 bases and the J gene end by 2 bases; junction bases not matched to a gene: 3. CDR3 DNA sequence: TGTGCCAGCAGCTTAAGGGACAGGGGCCCCTACGAGCAGTACTTC. As protein: CASSLRDRGPYEQYF.

Written as DNA, the CDR3 is TGTGCCAGCAGTCCCCAGGGACAGGGGGCAGGTCAGCCCCAGCATTTT. Amino acids: CASSPQGQGAGQPQHF. The chain carries TRBV27 and TRBJ1-5, with 12 bases aligning to TRBD1. With V trimmed by 5 bases and J by 6 bases, 8 bases remained unmatched. CDR1 is MNHEY, CDR2 SMNVEV, per germline (reference sequence). The CDR3 runs to 16 residues.

V usage is TRBV15 and J usage is TRBJ1-5; D unclear. The CDR3 has 15 amino acids. Trimming removed 0 bases from V and 6 bases from J, with 12 bases in between. Germline V CDR1 and CDR2: LNHNV, YYDKDF (reference sequence). CDR3 in amino acids: CATSREPSGGQPQHF. The CDR3 coding sequence is TGTGCCACCAGCAGAGAGCCTTCCGGTGGTCAGCCCCAGCATTTT.

This clone was counted a single time. The chain is built from TRBV4-1 and TRBJ1-6; D possibly corresponds to TRBD1 (6 bases). CDR1 is MGHRA, CDR2 YSYEKL, per germline. The CDR3 runs 15 residues. V was shortened by 4 bases and J by 7 bases, with 14 bases between the two germline ends. DNA of the CDR3: TGCGCCAGCAGCCCGACCGAAACAGGGAATTCACCCCTCCACTTT. This gives the protein CASSPTETGNSPLHF.

There are a few counts of this clone. The chain links TRBV4-3 to TRBJ2-1; D possibly corresponds to TRBD2 (5 bases). CDR3 size: 19 residues. Germline loops: CDR1 LGHNA, CDR2 YSLEER. The V and J ends lost 0 bases and 0 bases respectively, with 18 bases between them. CDR3 in DNA: TGCGCCAGCAGCCAAGATCTGGGAACGGCTACTAGCTCCTACAATGAGCAGTTCTTC. Translation gives CASSQDLGTATSSYNEQFF.

The chain joins TRBV7-6 to TRBJ1-1; possible D gene TRBD1, 5 bases. Trimming pared 1 base from V and 11 bases from J, leaving 11 bases between. Germline V gene data show CDR1 as SGHVS and CDR2 as FNYEAQ. The CDR3 length is 12 residues. In DNA form, the CDR3 reads TGTGCCAGCAGCTTAGTAACAGGAGAGGCTTTCTTT. Encoded protein: CASSLVTGEAFF.

This clone was detected only a few times. The genes are TRBV19 and TRBJ1-5; 7 bases line up with TRBD1. Germline V gene data show CDR1 as LNHDA and CDR2 as SQIVND (reference sequence). This CDR3 region has 16 residues. Trimming at V came to 5 bases and at J to 0 bases, leaving 7 bases not matched to a gene. Here the CDR3 reads CASSERGQYSNQPQHF. CDR3 bases: TGTGCCAGTAGTGAAAGGGGACAGTATAGCAATCAGCCCCAGCATTTT.

V usage is TRBV29-1 and J usage is TRBJ1-2, with 7 nucleotides matching TRBD1. The CDR3 spans 12 residues. The V gene's germline CDR1 is SQVTM and CDR2 ANQGSEA. V was pared by 4 bases and J by 6 bases, with 5 bases of the junction left unmatched. The CDR3, as DNA: TGCAGCGTTGGAAAGGGGGCCGATGGCTACACCTTC. It is translated as CSVGKGADGYTF.

On this clone: Other DNA sequences in the sample encode the same CDR3. The rearrangement links TRBV7-9 to TRBJ1-3; TRBD1 is a possible D gene (5 bases). V was trimmed by 3 bases and J by 8 bases, leaving 14 bases between them. The CDR3 contains 14 residues. Germline V lookup: CDR1 SEHNR, CDR2 FQNEAQ (reference sequence). The CDR3 nucleotides are TGTGCCAGCAGCTTCGCAGGGTTAGGATACACCATATATTTT. It codes for CASSFAGLGYTIYF.

The chain is built from TRBV5-6 and TRBJ2-2; 7 nucleotides match TRBD2. Germline CDR1 reads SGHDT; CDR2 reads YYEEEE. The J segment lost 3 bases and the V segment lost 6 bases, leaving 8 bases of the junction unmatched. The CDR3 is made up of 15 amino acids. CDR3 loop: CASTPSGGDTGELFF. The CDR3 region has the DNA TGTGCCAGCACCCCCTCTGGGGGGGACACCGGGGAGCTGTTTTTT.

This chain uses TRBV25-1 with TRBJ2-3, with a tentative D call TRBD2 (5 bases). V shed 1 base and J shed 2 bases, with 10 bases lying between them. Germline CDR1 MGHDK, CDR2 SYGVNS. The CDR3 runs 15 residues. In nucleotides, the CDR3 is TGTGCCAGCAGTGAATTGGAGGATATCACAGATACGCAGTATTTT. It codes for CASSELEDITDTQYF.

The chain links TRBV29-1 to TRBJ1-2; 7 nucleotides align to TRBD1. The CDR3 covers 13 residues. V shed 7 bases and J 4 bases; nucleotides not matched to a gene: 9. From germline, CDR1 is SQVTM and CDR2 ANQGSEA. In nucleotides, the CDR3 is TGCAGCGCCCCGACAGGGTTCAGCTATGGCTACACCTTC. Translating it yields CSAPTGFSYGYTF.

The chain uses TRBV29-1 and TRBJ2-7, with D possibly being TRBD2 (5 bases). In germline, CDR1 is SQVTM, CDR2 ANQGSEA. The CDR3 contains 11 residues. V shed 7 bases and J shed 1 base, with 8 bases lying between them. This CDR3 reads CSALASYEQYF. The CDR3 nucleotides are TGCAGCGCTCTAGCTTCCTACGAGCAGTACTTC.

The V call is TRBV7-3, the J call TRBJ2-7; 8 bases align to TRBD1. Germline lookup yields CDR1 SGHTA and CDR2 FQGTGA. The CDR3 spans 12 residues. With 5 bases clipped from V and 10 bases from J, the junction kept 7 bases outside the gene matches. CDR3: CASSPGQGPQYF. Here the CDR3 DNA reads TGTGCCAGCAGCCCTGGACAGGGTCCTCAGTACTTC.

The V gene is TRBV11-3, the J gene TRBJ2-1; TRBD1 matches at 8 bases. Germline assignment: CDR1 SGHNT and CDR2 YENEEA. The CDR3 runs 12 residues. V shed 5 bases, J shed 8 bases, and the junction held 2 bases outside the gene matches. This CDR3 is CASSRTGYEQFF. The CDR3 bases are TGTGCCAGCAGCCGGACAGGGTATGAGCAGTTCTTC.

The chain carries TRBV5-4 and TRBJ2-1; D not certain. V lost 4 bases and J 10 bases, leaving 12 bases between the germline ends. In germline, CDR1 is SGHNT, CDR2 YYREEE (reference sequence). The CDR3 extends over 12 amino acids. CDR3 loop: CASSEASREQFF. The CDR3 bases are TGTGCCAGCAGCGAGGCGAGTCGCGAGCAGTTCTTC.

This chain connects TRBV9 to TRBJ1-3, with TRBD1 matching over 7 bases. Germline V CDR1 and CDR2: SGDLS, YYNGEE. V gave up 1 base and J gave up 4 bases; unmatched junction bases: 2. The CDR3 sequence is 14 residues long. CDR3 nucleotide sequence: TGTGCCAGCAGCGTAAGGGACAGCGGAAACACCATATATTTT. It is translated as CASSVRDSGNTIYF.

This sequence joins TRBV7-2 and TRBJ1-1; D uncertain. CDR3 length: 13 residues. CDR1 is SGHTA and CDR2 is FQGNSA in the germline V gene. The V gene lost 5 bases and the J gene lost 0 bases, with 7 bases spanning the gap. CDR3 DNA: TGTGCCAGCAGCCTCTCTATGAACACTGAAGCTTTCTTT. This codes for CASSLSMNTEAFF.

The V gene is TRBV6-5, the J gene TRBJ1-6; 7 nucleotides line up with TRBD1. The V gene's germline CDR1 is MNHEY and CDR2 SVGAGI. CDR3 size: 14 residues. With V trimmed by 5 bases and J by 5 bases, 3 bases remained unmatched. CDR3 bases: TGTGCCAGCAGTCCCGGACAGGATAATTCACCCCTCCACTTT. Amino acids: CASSPGQDNSPLHF.

The rearrangement links TRBV7-9 to TRBJ1-5, with a possible D match to TRBD1 (6 bases). The germline V gene has CDR1 SEHNR and CDR2 FQNEAQ (reference sequence). The CDR3 consists of 14 residues. Trimming stripped 8 bases from V and 2 bases from J, with 13 bases between. For the CDR3, the DNA is TGTGCCAGCGAAGCCCCAGGGGGCAATCAGCCCCAGCATTTT. Its protein product is CASEAPGGNQPQHF.

The chain combines TRBV6-1 with TRBJ2-1; 10 nucleotides line up with TRBD2. Per germline, CDR1 MNHNS and CDR2 SASEGT. Losses at the gene ends were 4 bases for V and 10 bases for J; bases not matched to a gene: 13. The CDR3 extends over 16 amino acids. The CDR3 coding sequence is TGTGCCAGCAGTGTCGCAGCGGGGGGGCCGGTAAGCGAGCAGTTCTTC. Translating gives CASSVAAGGPVSEQFF.